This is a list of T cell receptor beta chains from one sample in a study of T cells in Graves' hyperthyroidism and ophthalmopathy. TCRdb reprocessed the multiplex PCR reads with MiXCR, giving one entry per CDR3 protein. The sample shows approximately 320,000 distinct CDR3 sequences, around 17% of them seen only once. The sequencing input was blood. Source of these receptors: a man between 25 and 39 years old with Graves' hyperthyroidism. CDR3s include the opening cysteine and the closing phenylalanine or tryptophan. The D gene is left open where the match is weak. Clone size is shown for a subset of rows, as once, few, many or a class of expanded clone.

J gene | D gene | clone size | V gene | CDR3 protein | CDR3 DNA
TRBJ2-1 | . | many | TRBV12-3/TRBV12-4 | CASSLQVNEQFF | TGTGCCAGCAGTTTACAGGTCAATGAGCAGTTCTTC
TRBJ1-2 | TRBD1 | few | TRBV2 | CASSGTGQGGFYGYTF | TGTGCCAGCAGCGGGACGGGACAGGGAGGATTCTATGGCTACACCTTC
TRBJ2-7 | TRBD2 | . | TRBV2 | CASSLTSAGTGEQYF | TGTGCCAGCAGTTTGACTAGCGCGGGCACCGGGGAGCAGTACTTC
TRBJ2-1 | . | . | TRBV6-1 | CASSEDRDSSDEQFF | TGTGCCAGCAGTGAGGACCGGGACTCTTCCGATGAGCAGTTCTTC
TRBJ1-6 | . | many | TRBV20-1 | CSATNGQSNSPLHF | TGCAGTGCTACCAACGGACAGAGTAATTCACCCCTCCACTTT
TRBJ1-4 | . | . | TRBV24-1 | CATSDSGGANEKLFF | TGTGCCACCAGTGATTCGGGGGGAGCTAATGAAAAACTGTTTTTT
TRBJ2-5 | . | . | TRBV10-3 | CAISVQGAETQYF | TGTGCCATCAGTGTACAGGGAGCCGAGACCCAGTACTTC
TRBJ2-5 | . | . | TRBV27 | CASSLLETYQETQYF | TGTGCCAGCAGTTTATTGGAGACCTACCAAGAGACCCAGTACTTC
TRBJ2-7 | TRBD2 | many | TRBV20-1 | CSALAGSSYEQYF | TGCAGTGCTTTAGCGGGGAGCTCCTACGAGCAGTACTTC
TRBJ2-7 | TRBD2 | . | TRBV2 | CASTRLATPYEQYF | TGTGCCAGCACGCGACTAGCCACCCCCTACGAGCAGTACTTC
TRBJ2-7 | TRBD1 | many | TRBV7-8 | CASSWTGTYEQYF | TGTGCCAGCAGCTGGACAGGAACCTACGAGCAGTACTTC
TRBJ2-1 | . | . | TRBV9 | CASSNLRGLPYSYNEQFF | TGTGCCAGCAGCAACCTTAGGGGCCTACCGTACTCCTACAATGAGCAGTTCTTC
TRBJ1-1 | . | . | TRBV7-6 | CASSPRDGYTEAFF | TGTGCCAGCAGCCCTCGGGACGGATACACTGAAGCTTTCTTT
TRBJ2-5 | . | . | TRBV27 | CASSRYRPRQETQYF | TGTGCCAGCAGTCGCTACCGACCGAGACAAGAGACCCAGTACTTC
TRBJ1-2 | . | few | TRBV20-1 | CSARVKVGSGARVYGYTF | TGCAGTGCTAGAGTCAAGGTGGGGAGCGGAGCAAGAGTCTATGGCTACACCTTC
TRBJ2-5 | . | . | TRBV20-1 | CSATTTGSELQETQYF | TGCAGTGCTACGACCACAGGGTCCGAACTTCAAGAGACCCAGTACTTC
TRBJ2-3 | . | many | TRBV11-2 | CASSPLSGDGDTDTQYF | TGTGCCAGCAGCCCCCTCTCCGGGGACGGGGACACAGATACGCAGTATTTT
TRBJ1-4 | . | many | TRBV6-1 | CASSVEQNEKLFF | TGTGCCAGCAGTGTCGAACAGAATGAAAAACTGTTTTTT
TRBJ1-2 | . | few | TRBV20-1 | CSASWGQEALWEGYTF | TGCAGTGCTAGTTGGGGCCAGGAGGCTCTATGGGAAGGCTACACCTTC
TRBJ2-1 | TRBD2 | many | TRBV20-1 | CSADTSGTFNEQFF | TGCAGTGCTGATACTAGCGGGACCTTCAATGAGCAGTTCTTC
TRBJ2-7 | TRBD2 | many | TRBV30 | CAWQGPAGVEQYF | TGTGCCTGGCAGGGTCCAGCGGGAGTCGAGCAGTACTTC
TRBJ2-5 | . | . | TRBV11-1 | CASSPSPGFGQETQYF | TGCGCCAGCAGCCCTAGCCCGGGGTTTGGCCAAGAGACCCAGTACTTC
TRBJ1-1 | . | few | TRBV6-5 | CASSYILGQLNTEAFF | TGTGCCAGCAGTTATATACTCGGACAGCTGAACACTGAAGCTTTCTTT
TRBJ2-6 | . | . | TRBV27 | CASSPEGSSGANVLTF | TGTGCCAGCAGCCCGGAAGGTAGCTCTGGGGCCAACGTCCTGACTTTC
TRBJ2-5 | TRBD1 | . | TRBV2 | CASAPGQGALETQYF | TGTGCCAGTGCACCGGGACAGGGGGCTTTGGAGACCCAGTACTTC
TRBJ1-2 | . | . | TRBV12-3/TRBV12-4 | CASSFLNGGGYTF | TGTGCCAGCAGTTTTCTAAACGGCGGCGGCTACACCTTC
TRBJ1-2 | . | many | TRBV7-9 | CASSLGGVNYGYTF | TGTGCCAGCAGCTTAGGAGGAGTTAACTATGGCTACACCTTC
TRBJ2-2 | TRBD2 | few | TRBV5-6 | CASSLGTSGNTGELFF | TGTGCCAGCAGCTTGGGGACTAGCGGGAACACCGGGGAGCTGTTTTTT
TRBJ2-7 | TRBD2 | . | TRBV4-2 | CASSKASLAGVFYEQYF | TGTGCCAGCAGCAAAGCCTCCCTAGCGGGAGTTTTCTACGAGCAGTACTTC
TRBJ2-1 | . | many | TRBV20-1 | CSARDLCDNEQFF | TGCAGTGCTAGAGATCTTTGTGACAATGAGCAGTTCTTC
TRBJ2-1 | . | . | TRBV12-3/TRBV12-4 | CANSPYPTRRLSSYNEQFF | TGTGCCAACAGTCCGTACCCTACCCGGCGCCTCAGCTCCTACAATGAGCAGTTCTTC